Following are 5 T cell receptor beta chains from one sample sequenced in a study of blood T cell repertoires in COVID-19. The repertoire was sequenced with immunoSEQ multiplex PCR; TCRdb's copy has only in-frame clones and lacks some. The sample lists 200,000 or so clones, roughly 75% occurring once. Sequences were obtained from peripheral blood. The receptors here all came from a woman in her 70s with acute or convalescent COVID-19.

The chain combines TRBV6-5 with TRBJ1-1; D gene ambiguous. V gave up 6 bases and J gave up 8 bases, with 16 bases separating them. The CDR3 is made up of 13 amino acids. CDR1 is MNHEY and CDR2 is SVGAGI in the germline V gene. CDR3 protein: CASRNAGSREAFF. CDR3 DNA sequence: TGTGCCAGCAGAAACGCAGGATCCCGAGAAGCTTTCTTT.

This chain uses TRBV5-4 with TRBJ2-7, with 9 bases lining up with TRBD1. This CDR3 spans 15 amino acids. From germline, CDR1 is SGHNT and CDR2 YYREEE (reference sequence). V trimming: 4 bases; J trimming: 4 bases; junction bases outside the gene matches: 9. In nucleotides, the CDR3 is TGTGCCAGCAGCGCACAGGGGGCTCTTCAGTACGAGCAGTACTTC. This translates into CASSAQGALQYEQYF.

The rearrangement uses TRBV27 and TRBJ2-2, with D uncertain. Germline assignment: CDR1 MNHEY and CDR2 SMNVEV (reference sequence). Trimming left V 4 bases short and J 6 bases short, with 12 bases between. This CDR3 is built from 14 residues. The CDR3 loop is CASSSYPQAGELFF. CDR3 DNA sequence: TGTGCCAGCAGTTCCTACCCCCAGGCCGGGGAGCTGTTTTTT.

V and J are TRBV5-1 and TRBJ2-1; 7 positions agree with TRBD1. CDR3 length: 15 amino acids. Per germline, CDR1 SGHRS and CDR2 YFSETQ. V lost 6 bases to trimming and J lost 6 bases; unmatched junction nucleotides: 12. The CDR3 nucleotides read TGCGCCAGCATGTCAAGACAGGGTCCTACCAATGAGCAGTTCTTC. Translated, it gives CASMSRQGPTNEQFF.

The gene calls are TRBV7-8 and TRBJ1-6, with D uncertain. Trimming removed 5 bases at V and 9 bases at J, with 8 bases between. Germline values: CDR1 SGHVS, CDR2 FQNEAQ. The CDR3 is 12 residues long. CDR3 nucleotides: TGTGCCAGCAGCCCCATCGGTTCACCCCTCCACTTT. This translates into CASSPIGSPLHF.